This T cell receptor beta chain was sequenced during a study of blood T cell repertoires in COVID-19. Overall study context: Acute-phase and convalescent COVID-19 samples originated in the United States, Italy and Spain.

Adults between about 18 and 95 years of age took part from about two dozen US areas. Germline values: CDR1 SGDLS, CDR2 YYNGEE. This CDR3 is built from 12 residues. V lost 0 bases and J lost 8, with 8 bases in between. Method: immunoSEQ multiplex PCR; TCRdb's copy keeps in-frame clones and lacks some. In the table there are approximately 450,000 clones, roughly nine tenths of which are singletons. About this clone: Other DNA sequences within the sample encode an identical CDR3.

The clonotype originates from a woman aged 18-35 years with acute COVID-19. Specimen: PBMCs or T cells enriched from blood (not recorded which). The rearrangement joins TRBV9 to TRBJ1-2, with D perhaps matching TRBD1 (6 bases). For the CDR3, the DNA is TGTGCCAGCAGCGTAGTTAGGGGGGGCTACACCTTC. Its translation: CASSVVRGGYTF.